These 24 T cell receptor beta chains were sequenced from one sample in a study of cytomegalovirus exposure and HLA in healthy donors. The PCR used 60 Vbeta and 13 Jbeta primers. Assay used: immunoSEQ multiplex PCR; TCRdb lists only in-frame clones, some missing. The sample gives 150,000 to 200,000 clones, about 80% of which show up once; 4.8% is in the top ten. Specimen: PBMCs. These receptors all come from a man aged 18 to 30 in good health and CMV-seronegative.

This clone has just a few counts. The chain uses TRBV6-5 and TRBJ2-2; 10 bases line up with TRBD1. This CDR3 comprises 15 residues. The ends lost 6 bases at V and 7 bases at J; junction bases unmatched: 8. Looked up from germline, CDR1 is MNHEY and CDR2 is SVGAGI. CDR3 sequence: CASSRQGAILGELFF. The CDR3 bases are TGTGCCAGCAGCCGACAGGGGGCGATCCTCGGGGAGCTGTTTTTT.

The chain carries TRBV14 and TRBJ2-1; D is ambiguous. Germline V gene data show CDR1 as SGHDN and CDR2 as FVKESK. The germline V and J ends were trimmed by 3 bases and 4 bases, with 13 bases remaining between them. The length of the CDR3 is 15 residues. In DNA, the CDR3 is TGTGCCAGCAGCCACGCCATAGCCCTTTACAATGAGCAGTTCTTC. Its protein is CASSHAIALYNEQFF.

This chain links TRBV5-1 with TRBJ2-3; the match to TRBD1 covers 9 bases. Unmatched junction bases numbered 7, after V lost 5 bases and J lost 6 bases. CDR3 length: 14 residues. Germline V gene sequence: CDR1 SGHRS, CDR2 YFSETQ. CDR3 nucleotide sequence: TGCGCCAGCAGTCGGGAACAGGGGGCGGATACGCAGTATTTT. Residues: CASSREQGADTQYF.

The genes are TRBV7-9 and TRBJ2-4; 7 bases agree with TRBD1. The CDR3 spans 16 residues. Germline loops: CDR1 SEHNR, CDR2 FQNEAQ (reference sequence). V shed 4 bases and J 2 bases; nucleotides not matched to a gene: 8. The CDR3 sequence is CASSSTWTGTKNIQYF. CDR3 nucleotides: TGTGCCAGCAGCTCCACCTGGACAGGCACCAAAAACATTCAGTACTTC. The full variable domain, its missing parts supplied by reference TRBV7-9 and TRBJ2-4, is DTGVSQNPRHKITKRGQNVTFRCDPISEHNRLYWYRQTLGQGPEFLTYFQNEAQLEKSRLLSDRFSAERPKGSFSTLEIQRTEQGDSAMYLCASSSTWTGTKNIQYFGAGTRLSVL.

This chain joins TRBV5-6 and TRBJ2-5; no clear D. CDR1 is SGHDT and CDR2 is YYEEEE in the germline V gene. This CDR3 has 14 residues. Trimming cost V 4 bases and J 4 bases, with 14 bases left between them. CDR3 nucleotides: TGTGCCAGCAGCCCACGCTTCCCGGGAGAGACCCAGTACTTC. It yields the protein CASSPRFPGETQYF.

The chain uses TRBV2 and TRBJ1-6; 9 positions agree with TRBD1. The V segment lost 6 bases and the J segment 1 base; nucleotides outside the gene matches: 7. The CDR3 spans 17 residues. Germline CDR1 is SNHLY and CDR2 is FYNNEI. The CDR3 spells CASSETGGRSYNSPLHF. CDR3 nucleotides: TGTGCCAGCAGCGAAACAGGGGGCCGATCCTATAATTCACCCCTCCACTTT.

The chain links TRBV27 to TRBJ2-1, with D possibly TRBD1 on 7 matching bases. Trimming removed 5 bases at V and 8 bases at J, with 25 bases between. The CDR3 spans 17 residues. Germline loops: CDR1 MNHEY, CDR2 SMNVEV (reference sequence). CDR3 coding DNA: TGTGCCAGCAGTCCAACTCAACCGGGCCAGGGGGAGGATGAGCAGTTCTTC. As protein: CASSPTQPGQGEDEQFF.

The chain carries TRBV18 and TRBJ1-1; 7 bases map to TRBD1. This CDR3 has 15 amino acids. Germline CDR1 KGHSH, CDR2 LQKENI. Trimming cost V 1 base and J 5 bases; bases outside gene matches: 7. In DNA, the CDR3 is TGTGCCAGCTCACCACTTAACAGGGGCGAAACTGAAGCTTTCTTT. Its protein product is CASSPLNRGETEAFF.

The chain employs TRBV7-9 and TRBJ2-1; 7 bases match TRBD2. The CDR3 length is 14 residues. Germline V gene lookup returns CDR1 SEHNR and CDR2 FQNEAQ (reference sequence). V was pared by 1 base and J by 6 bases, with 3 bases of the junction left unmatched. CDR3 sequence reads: CASSLVGGGNEQFF. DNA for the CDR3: TGTGCCAGCAGCTTAGTAGGCGGGGGCAATGAGCAGTTCTTC.

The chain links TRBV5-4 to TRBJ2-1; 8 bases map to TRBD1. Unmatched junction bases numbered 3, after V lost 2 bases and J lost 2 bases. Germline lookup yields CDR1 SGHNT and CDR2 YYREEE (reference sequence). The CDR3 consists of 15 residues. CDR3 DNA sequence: TGTGCCAGCAGCTTCCGGGACAGGCCCTACAATGAGCAGTTCTTC. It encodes CASSFRDRPYNEQFF.

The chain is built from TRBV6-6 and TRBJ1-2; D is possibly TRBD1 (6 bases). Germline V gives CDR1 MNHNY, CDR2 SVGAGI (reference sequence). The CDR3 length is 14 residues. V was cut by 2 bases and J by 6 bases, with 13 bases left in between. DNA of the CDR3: TGTGCCAGCAGTTACCAGGGGCCGGGAAATGGCTACACCTTC. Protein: CASSYQGPGNGYTF.

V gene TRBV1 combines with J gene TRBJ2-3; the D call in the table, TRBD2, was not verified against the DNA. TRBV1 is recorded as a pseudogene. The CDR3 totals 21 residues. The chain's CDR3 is CTSSRLTSGGAGSTSTDTQYF. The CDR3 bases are TGCACCAGCAGCCGACTCACTAGCGGGGGGGCCGGTAGCACTAGCACAGATACGCAGTATTTT.

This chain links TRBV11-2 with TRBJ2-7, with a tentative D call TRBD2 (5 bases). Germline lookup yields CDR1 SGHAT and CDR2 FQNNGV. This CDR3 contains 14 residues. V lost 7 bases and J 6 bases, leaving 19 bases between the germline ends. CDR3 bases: TGTGCCAGCACCCCCGCCTCGACTACGGGCGAGCAGTACTTC. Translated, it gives CASTPASTTGEQYF.

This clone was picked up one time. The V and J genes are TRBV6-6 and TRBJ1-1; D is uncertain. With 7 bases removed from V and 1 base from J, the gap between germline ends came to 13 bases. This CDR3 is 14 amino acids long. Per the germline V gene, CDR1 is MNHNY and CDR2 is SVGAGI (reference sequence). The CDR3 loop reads CASNLAAPNTEAFF. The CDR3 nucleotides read TGTGCCAGCAATTTAGCCGCTCCGAACACTGAAGCTTTCTTT.

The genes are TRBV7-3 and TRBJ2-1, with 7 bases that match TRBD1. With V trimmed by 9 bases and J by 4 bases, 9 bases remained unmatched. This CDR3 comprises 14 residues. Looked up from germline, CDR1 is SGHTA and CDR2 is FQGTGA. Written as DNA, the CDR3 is TGTGCCAGTTCCAGGGGGATCAATTACAATGAGCAGTTCTTC. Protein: CASSRGINYNEQFF. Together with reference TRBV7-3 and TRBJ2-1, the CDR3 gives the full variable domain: GAGVSQTPSNKVTEKGKYVELRCDPISGHTALYWYRQSLGQGPEFLIYFQGTGAADDSGLPNDRFFAVRPEGSVSTLKIQRTERGDSAVYLCASSRGINYNEQFFGPGTRLTVL.

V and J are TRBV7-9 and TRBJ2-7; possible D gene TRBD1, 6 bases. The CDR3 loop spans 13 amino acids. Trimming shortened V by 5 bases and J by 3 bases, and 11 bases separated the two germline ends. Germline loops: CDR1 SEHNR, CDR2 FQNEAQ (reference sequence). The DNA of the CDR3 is TGTGCCAGCAGCATGGACAGTCGCTACGAGCAGTACTTC. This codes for CASSMDSRYEQYF. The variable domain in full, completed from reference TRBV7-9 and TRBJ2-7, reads DTGVSQNPRHKITKRGQNVTFRCDPISEHNRLYWYRQTLGQGPEFLTYFQNEAQLEKSRLLSDRFSAERPKGSFSTLEIQRTEQGDSAMYLCASSMDSRYEQYFGPGTRLTVT.

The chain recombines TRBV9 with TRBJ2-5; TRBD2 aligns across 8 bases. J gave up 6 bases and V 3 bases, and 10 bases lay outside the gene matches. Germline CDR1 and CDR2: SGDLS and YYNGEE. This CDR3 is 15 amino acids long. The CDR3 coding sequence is TGTGCCAGCAGCGACCCCGGGAGGGATGCGAAGACCCAGTACTTC. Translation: CASSDPGRDAKTQYF.

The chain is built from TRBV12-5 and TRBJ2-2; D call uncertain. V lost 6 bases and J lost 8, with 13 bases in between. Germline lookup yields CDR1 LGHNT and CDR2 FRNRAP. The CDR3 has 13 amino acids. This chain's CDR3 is CASGPANYGELFF. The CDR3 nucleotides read TGTGCTAGTGGCCCGGCAAACTATGGGGAGCTGTTTTTT.

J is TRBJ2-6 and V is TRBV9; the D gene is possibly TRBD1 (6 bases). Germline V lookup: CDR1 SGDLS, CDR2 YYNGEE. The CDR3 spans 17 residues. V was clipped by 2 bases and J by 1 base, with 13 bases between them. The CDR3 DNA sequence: TGTGCCAGCAGCGTCACAGGGATTATGTCTGGGGCCAACGTCCTGACTTTC. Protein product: CASSVTGIMSGANVLTF.

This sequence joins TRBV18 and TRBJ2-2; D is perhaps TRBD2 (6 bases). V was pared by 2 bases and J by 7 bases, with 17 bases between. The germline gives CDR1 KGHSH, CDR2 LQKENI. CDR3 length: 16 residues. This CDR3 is CASSPSGGSTDGELFF. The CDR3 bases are TGTGCCAGCTCACCATCCGGGGGAAGTACGGACGGGGAGCTGTTTTTT.

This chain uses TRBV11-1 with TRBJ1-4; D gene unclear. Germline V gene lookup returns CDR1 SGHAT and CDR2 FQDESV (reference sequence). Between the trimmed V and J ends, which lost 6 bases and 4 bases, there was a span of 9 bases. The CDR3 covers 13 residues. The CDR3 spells CASSGRNNEKLFF. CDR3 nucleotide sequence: TGTGCCAGCAGTGGGCGCAATAATGAAAAACTGTTTTTT.

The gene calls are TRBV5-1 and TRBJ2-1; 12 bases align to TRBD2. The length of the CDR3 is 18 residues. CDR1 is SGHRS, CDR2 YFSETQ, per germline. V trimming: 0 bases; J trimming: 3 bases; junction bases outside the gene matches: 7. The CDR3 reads CASSLAPSGRDFYNEQFF. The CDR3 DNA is TGCGCCAGCAGCTTGGCTCCTAGCGGGAGGGACTTCTACAATGAGCAGTTCTTC.

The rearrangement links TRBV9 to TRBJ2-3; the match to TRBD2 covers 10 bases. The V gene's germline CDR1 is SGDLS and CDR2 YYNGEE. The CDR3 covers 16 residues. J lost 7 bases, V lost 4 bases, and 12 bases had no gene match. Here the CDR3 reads CASSPPSGGAKNTQYF. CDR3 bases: TGTGCCAGCAGCCCCCCTAGCGGGGGAGCGAAGAATACGCAGTATTTT. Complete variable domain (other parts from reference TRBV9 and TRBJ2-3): DSGVTQTPKHLITATGQRVTLRCSPRSGDLSVYWYQQSLDQGLQFLIQYYNGEERAKGNILERFSAQQFPDLHSELNLSSLELGDSALYFCASSPPSGGAKNTQYFGPGTRLTVL.

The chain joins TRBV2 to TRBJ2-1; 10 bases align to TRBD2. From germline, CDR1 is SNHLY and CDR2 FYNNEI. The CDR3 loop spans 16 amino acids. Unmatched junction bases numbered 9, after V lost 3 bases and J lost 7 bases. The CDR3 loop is CASSDQLAGVGNEQFF. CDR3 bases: TGTGCCAGCAGTGACCAGCTAGCGGGGGTAGGGAATGAGCAGTTCTTC.